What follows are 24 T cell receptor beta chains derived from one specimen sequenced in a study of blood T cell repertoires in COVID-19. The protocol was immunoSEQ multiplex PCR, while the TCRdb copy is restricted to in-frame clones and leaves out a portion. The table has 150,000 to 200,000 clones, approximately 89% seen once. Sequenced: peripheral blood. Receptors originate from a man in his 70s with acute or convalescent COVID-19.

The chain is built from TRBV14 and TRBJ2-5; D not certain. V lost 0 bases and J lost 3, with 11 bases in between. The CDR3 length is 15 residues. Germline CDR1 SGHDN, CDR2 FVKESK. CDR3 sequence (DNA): TGTGCCAGCAGCCAAGATTATGCCAGGAAAGAGACCCAGTACTTC. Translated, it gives CASSQDYARKETQYF.

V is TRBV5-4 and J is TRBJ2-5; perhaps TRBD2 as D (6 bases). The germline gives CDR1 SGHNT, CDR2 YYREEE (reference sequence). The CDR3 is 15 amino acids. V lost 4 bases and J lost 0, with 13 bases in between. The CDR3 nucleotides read TGTGCCAGCAGCGGCGGGGCAGGGAACCAAGAGACCCAGTACTTC. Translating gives CASSGGAGNQETQYF.

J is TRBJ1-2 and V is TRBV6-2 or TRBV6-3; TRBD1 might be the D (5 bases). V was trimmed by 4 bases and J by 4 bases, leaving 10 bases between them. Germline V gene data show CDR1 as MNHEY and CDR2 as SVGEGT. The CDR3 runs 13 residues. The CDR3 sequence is CASSFTGVYGYTF. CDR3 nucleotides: TGTGCCAGCAGTTTCACAGGAGTCTATGGCTACACCTTC.

The CDR3 DNA is TGTGCCAGCAGCTTAACGCCCGGGACACCGGATGAGCAGTTCTTC. It codes for CASSLTPGTPDEQFF. The V gene is TRBV7-3, the J gene TRBJ2-1; perhaps TRBD1 as D (6 bases). This CDR3 spans 15 amino acids. CDR1 and CDR2 (germline): SGHTA, FQGTGA. V was trimmed by 0 bases and J by 8 bases, leaving 14 bases between them. The full variable domain, in which reference TRBV7-3 and TRBJ2-1 provide the parts outside the CDR3, is GAGVSQTPSNKVTEKGKYVELRCDPISGHTALYWYRQSLGQGPEFLIYFQGTGAADDSGLPNDRFFAVRPEGSVSTLKIQRTERGDSAVYLCASSLTPGTPDEQFFGPGTRLTVL.

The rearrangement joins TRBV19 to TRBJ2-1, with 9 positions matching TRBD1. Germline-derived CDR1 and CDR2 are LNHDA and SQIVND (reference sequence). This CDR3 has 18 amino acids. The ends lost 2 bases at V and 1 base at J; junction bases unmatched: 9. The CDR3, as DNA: TGTGCCAGTAGTATATGGTTTTCAGGGACAGGGTCCTACAATGAGCAGTTCTTC. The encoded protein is CASSIWFSGTGSYNEQFF.

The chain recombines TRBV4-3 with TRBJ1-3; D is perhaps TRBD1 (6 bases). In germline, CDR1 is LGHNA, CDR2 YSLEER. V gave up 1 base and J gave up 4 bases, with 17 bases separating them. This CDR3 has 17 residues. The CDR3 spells CASSQGQAGFWGNTIYF. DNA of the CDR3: TGCGCCAGCAGCCAAGGACAGGCGGGCTTCTGGGGAAACACCATATATTTT.

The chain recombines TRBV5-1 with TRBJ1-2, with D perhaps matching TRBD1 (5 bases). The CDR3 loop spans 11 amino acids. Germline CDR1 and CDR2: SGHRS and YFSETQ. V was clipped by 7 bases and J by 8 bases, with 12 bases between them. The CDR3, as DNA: TGCGCCAGCTCGCAGGGCGAAGGCTACACCTTC. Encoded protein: CASSQGEGYTF.

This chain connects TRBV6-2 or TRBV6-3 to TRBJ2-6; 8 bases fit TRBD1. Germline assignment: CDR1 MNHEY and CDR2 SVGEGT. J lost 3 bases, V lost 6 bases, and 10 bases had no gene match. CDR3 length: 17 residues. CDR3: CASSPLDRVRGANVLTF. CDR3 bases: TGTGCCAGCAGCCCCCTGGACAGGGTACGTGGGGCCAACGTCCTGACTTTC.

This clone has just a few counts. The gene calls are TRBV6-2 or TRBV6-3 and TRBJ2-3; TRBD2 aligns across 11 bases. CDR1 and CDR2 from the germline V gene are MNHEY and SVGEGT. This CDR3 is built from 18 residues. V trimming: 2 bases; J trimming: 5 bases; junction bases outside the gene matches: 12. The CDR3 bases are TGTGCCAGCAGTTACACTATAGCGGGGGGGGTCCGGGAAGATACGCAGTATTTT. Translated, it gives CASSYTIAGGVREDTQYF.

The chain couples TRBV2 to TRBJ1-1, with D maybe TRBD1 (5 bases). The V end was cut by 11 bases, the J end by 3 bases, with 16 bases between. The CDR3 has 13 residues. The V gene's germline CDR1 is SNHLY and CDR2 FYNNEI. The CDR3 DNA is TGTGCCTGGACCGAAACAGGATACACTGAAGCTTTCTTT. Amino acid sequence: CAWTETGYTEAFF.

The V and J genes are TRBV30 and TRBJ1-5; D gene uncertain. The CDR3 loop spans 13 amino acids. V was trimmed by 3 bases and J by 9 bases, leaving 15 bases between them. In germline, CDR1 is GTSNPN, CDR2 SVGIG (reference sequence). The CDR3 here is CAWRHKDGGPQHF. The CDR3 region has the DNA TGTGCCTGGAGGCACAAGGACGGAGGGCCCCAGCATTTT.

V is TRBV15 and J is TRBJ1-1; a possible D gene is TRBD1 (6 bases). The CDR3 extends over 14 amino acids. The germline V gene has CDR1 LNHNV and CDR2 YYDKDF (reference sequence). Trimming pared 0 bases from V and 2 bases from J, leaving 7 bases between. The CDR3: CATSRDRGNTEAFF. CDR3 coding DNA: TGTGCCACCAGCAGAGACAGGGGTAACACTGAAGCTTTCTTT.

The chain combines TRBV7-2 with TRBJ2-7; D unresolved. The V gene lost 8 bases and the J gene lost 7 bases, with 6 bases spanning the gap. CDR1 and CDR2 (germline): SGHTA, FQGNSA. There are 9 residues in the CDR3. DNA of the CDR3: TGTGCCAGCCACCAGGAGCAGTACTTC. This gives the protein CASHQEQYF.

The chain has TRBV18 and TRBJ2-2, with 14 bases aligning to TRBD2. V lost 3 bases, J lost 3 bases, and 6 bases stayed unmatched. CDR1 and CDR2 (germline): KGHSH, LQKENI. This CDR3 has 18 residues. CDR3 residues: CASSPGLAGVTDTGELFF. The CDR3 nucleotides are TGTGCCAGCTCACCGGGACTAGCGGGAGTAACGGACACCGGGGAGCTGTTTTTT.

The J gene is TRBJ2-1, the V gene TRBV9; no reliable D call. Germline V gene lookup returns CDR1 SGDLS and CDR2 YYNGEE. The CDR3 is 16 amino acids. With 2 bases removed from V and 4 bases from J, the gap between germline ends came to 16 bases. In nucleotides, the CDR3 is TGTGCCAGCAGCGTCGCATACGCCTACCCTTACAATGAGCAGTTCTTC. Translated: CASSVAYAYPYNEQFF.

This CDR3 is CASSMDRRGNEQFF. CDR3 coding DNA: TGTGCCAGCAGCATGGACAGGCGGGGCAATGAGCAGTTCTTC. The chain employs TRBV5-6 and TRBJ2-1, with a tentative D call TRBD1 (7 bases). Trimming took off 4 bases at V and 6 bases at J, with 14 bases between the two ends. The CDR3 is 14 amino acids. CDR1 is SGHDT and CDR2 is YYEEEE in the germline V gene.

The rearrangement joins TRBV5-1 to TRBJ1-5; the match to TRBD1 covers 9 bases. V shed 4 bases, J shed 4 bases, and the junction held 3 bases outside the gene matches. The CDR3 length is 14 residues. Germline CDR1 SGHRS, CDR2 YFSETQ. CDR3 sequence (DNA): TGCGCCAGCAGCCCCGGGACAGGGAATCAGCCCCAGCATTTT. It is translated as CASSPGTGNQPQHF.

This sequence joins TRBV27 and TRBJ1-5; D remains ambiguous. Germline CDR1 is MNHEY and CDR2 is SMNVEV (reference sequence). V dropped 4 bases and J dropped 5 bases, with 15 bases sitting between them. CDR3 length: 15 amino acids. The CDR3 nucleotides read TGTGCCAGCAGTTGGCTTGGCTTGAGGGATCAGCCCCAGCATTTT. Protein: CASSWLGLRDQPQHF.

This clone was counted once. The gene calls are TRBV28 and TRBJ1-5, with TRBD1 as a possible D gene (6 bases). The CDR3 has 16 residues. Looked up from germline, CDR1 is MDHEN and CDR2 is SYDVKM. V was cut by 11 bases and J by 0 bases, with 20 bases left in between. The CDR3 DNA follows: TGTGCCGGCGCGACCGGGGGGGCCCATAGCAATCAGCCCCAGCATTTT. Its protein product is CAGATGGAHSNQPQHF.

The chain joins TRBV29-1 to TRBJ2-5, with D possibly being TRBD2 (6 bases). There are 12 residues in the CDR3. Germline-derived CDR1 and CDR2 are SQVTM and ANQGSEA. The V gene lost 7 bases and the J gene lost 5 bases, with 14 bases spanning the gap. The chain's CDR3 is CSAAPGVETQYF. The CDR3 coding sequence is TGCAGCGCCGCCCCGGGGGTGGAGACCCAGTACTTC.

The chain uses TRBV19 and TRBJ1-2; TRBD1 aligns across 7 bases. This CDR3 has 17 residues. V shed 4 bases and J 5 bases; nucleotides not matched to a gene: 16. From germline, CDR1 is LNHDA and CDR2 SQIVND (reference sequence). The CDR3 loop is CASSTTWDSPRDYGYTF. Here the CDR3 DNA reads TGTGCCAGTAGTACCACCTGGGACAGCCCGCGGGATTATGGCTACACCTTC.

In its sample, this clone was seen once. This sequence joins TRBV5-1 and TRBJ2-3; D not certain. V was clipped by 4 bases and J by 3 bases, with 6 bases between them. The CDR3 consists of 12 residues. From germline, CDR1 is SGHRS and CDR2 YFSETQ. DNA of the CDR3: TGCGCCAGCAGCCGAGCAACAGATACGCAGTATTTT. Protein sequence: CASSRATDTQYF.

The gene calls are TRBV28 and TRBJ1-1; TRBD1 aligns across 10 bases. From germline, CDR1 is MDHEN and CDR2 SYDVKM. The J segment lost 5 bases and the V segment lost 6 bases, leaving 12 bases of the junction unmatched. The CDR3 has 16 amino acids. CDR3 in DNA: TGTGCCAGCAGCCCTCCCTCCGGGACAGGGGATACTGAAGCTTTCTTT. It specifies CASSPPSGTGDTEAFF.

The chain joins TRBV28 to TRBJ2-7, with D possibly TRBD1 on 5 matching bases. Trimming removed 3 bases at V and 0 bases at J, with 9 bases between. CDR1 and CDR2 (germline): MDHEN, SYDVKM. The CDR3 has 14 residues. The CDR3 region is CASSLFQGSYEQYF. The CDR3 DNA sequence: TGTGCCAGCAGTTTGTTCCAGGGCTCCTACGAGCAGTACTTC.